These T cell receptor beta chains were read from a single sample in a study of T cell changes during pregnancy in multiple sclerosis. Only in-frame clones appear in the TCRdb table, and some are missing; sequencing was by immunoSEQ multiplex PCR. The data show under 70,000 clones, about 90% seen once. The sample consisted of peripheral blood, taken in the third trimester of pregnancy. These receptors all stem from a female donor in good health, enrolled as a control in a pregnancy study. The CDR3 runs from the conserved cysteine through the conserved F or W. D genes are given only for firm matches. The size entry is marked missing in some rows and otherwise reads once, few, many or a size class.

V	length	D	size	J	DNA	CDR3
TRBV5-6	15	NA	NA	TRBJ1-1	TGTGCCAGCAGCCCGACACGGCGCAAGTATACTGAAGCTTTCTTT	CASSPTRRKYTEAFF
TRBV10-1	12	NA	NA	TRBJ1-4	TGCGCCAGCAGTGCGGCTAATGAAAAACTGTTTTTT	CASSAANEKLFF
TRBV4-3	16	NA	NA	TRBJ1-3	TGCGCCAGCAGCTCCGACCCCGGGGGGGGTGGAAACACCATATATTTT	CASSSDPGGGGNTIYF
TRBV9	14	NA	NA	TRBJ1-2	TGTGCCAGCAGCACCGGGGGGACTAACTATGGCTACACCTTC	CASSTGGTNYGYTF
TRBV7-2	13	NA	NA	TRBJ2-5	TGTGCCAGCAGCTTAGATAGTCGGGAGACCCAGTACTTC	CASSLDSRETQYF
TRBV2	15	NA	NA	TRBJ1-4	TGTGCCAGCAGTCCAGGGGCCCAAACTAATGAAAAACTGTTTTTT	CASSPGAQTNEKLFF
TRBV6-6	12	NA	few	TRBJ1-2	TGTGCCAGCACCTCTAGCCTCCATGGCTACACCTTC	CASTSSLHGYTF
TRBV11-2	15	NA	NA	TRBJ2-7	TGTGCCAGCAGCTTATTATCAGGGCCCAACTACGAGCAGTACTTC	CASSLLSGPNYEQYF
TRBV6-1	15	NA	NA	TRBJ2-4	TGTGCCAGCAGTGAAGTCTGGGCCGGCAAAAACATTCAGTACTTC	CASSEVWAGKNIQYF
TRBV18	16	NA	once	TRBJ2-2	TGTGCCAGCTCCCCCCGCCTGGGGCCGGGCACCGGGGAGCTGTTTTTT	CASSPRLGPGTGELFF